This T cell receptor beta chain was profiled in a study of blood T cell repertoires in COVID-19. At the level of the study: The analysed material was cDNA or gDNA that came from T cells, B-cell-depleted T cells, or PBMCs.

V was pared by 1 base and J by 5 bases, with 14 bases between. Germline values: CDR1 SGHTA, CDR2 FQGNSA. The CDR3 sequence is 15 residues long. As handled by the study authors: It was from reference gene primer amplification that nucleated cell counts were estimated. Data came from immunoSEQ multiplex PCR; TCRdb stores just in-frame clones and leaves some out. V, J and clone size are those of that table, while D and trimming were read from the DNA. The sample records fewer than 500,000 clones, roughly 89% being singletons. This TCR came from a woman in her twenties or thirties with acute or convalescent COVID-19. The sequencing input was peripheral blood. V usage is TRBV7-2 and J usage is TRBJ2-5; the D is unclear. In DNA, the CDR3 is TGTGCCAGCAGCTTAGGTACATCATCGCGGGAGACCCAGTACTTC. Translation: CASSLGTSSRETQYF. Based on the CDR3 plus reference TRBV7-2 and TRBJ2-5, the full variable domain is GAGVSQSPSNKVTEKGKDVELRCDPISGHTALYWYRQSLGQGLEFLIYFQGNSAPDKSGLPSDRFSAERTGGSVSTLTIQRTQQEDSAVYLCASSLGTSSRETQYFGPGTRLLVL.